Listed below are T cell receptor beta chains from one sample, sequenced in a study of vaccination effects on CD4 cells after COVID-19. Which antigens these TCRs recognize remains unknown. Sequencing was performed with immunoSEQ multiplex PCR; in TCRdb, only in-frame clones are kept and a portion is missing. Of tens of thousands of clones listed, approximately 78% are singletons. Sequences were derived from CD4+ T cells from PBMCs cultured without peptide, sampled before COVID-19 vaccination. All receptors derive from a human donor who had a prior SARS-CoV-2 infection. The CDR3 runs from the conserved cysteine through the conserved F or W. The order of the fields is clone size, V gene, D gene, J gene, CDR3 DNA, CDR3 protein. A D gene is named only where the DNA matches it firmly. Clone size is not always given. Where it is, it says once, few, many or a class for expanded clones.

>-|TRBV10-2|-|TRBJ2-2
TGCGCCAGCAGTAGGGCGTATAAAACCGGGGAGCTGTTTTTT
CASSRAYKTGELFF
>few|TRBV7-9|TRBD2|TRBJ2-5
TGTGCCAGCAGCGCCCTCGGGTTGGGGGAGGGATACCAAGAGACCCAGTACTTC
CASSALGLGEGYQETQYF
>few|TRBV5-6|-|TRBJ1-3
TGTGCCAGCAGCTTGAGGGGAAACACCATATATTTT
CASSLRGNTIYF
>-|TRBV28|-|TRBJ1-2
TGTGCCAGCAGTTTAGACGGGGCAGGTCGAGGCTACACCTTC
CASSLDGAGRGYTF
>-|TRBV5-1|-|TRBJ2-3
TGCGCCAGCAGCTTGGGGGGAACACGGGGCACAGATACGCAGTATTTT
CASSLGGTRGTDTQYF
>few|TRBV6-5|-|TRBJ1-1
TGTGCCAGCAGAAAATACAGTGAAGCTTTCTTT
CASRKYSEAFF
>-|TRBV24-1|-|TRBJ2-5
TGTGCCACCAGTGATTCGACACGGCAGGGAAACCAAGAGACCCAGTACTTC
CATSDSTRQGNQETQYF
>-|TRBV5-1|TRBD1|TRBJ1-2
TGCGCCAGCGGAGCCCCCGGGACAGGTTGGGGTAACTATGGCTACACCTTC
CASGAPGTGWGNYGYTF
>-|TRBV5-4|-|TRBJ2-5
TGTGCCAGCAGCCGCAGGGGAGCATGGGAGACCCAGTACTTC
CASSRRGAWETQYF
>few|TRBV6-5|-|TRBJ1-2
TGTGCCGTCGAAATTAGGGCCGGGAGGTATGGCTACACCTTC
CAVEIRAGRYGYTF
>-|TRBV9|-|TRBJ2-3
TGTGCCAGCAGCGTAGGCCCTAACACAGATACGCAGTATTTT
CASSVGPNTDTQYF
>few|TRBV15|-|TRBJ1-5
TGTGCCACCAGCATGGAGGTTTATCAGCCCCAGCATTTT
CATSMEVYQPQHF
>-|TRBV6-2/TRBV6-3|-|TRBJ2-7
TGTGCCAGCAGTTACTCTCCGTGGGGTACTTACGCCTACGAGCAGTACTTC
CASSYSPWGTYAYEQYF
>-|TRBV5-1|-|TRBJ1-5
TGCGCCAGCAGCTTGATGGGTATCAATCAGCCCCAGCATTTT
CASSLMGINQPQHF
>-|TRBV7-2|TRBD2|TRBJ2-3
TGTGCCAGCAGCTTAGCGGCTAGCGGATACACAGATACGCAGTATTTT
CASSLAASGYTDTQYF
>-|TRBV6-1|-|TRBJ2-4
TGTGCCAGCAGTGATTCTTTGGGGGCCCCGCCTAACATTCAGTACTTC
CASSDSLGAPPNIQYF
>few|TRBV5-1|-|TRBJ2-3
TGCGCCAGCAGCTTACAGGGAGCTAGCACAGATACGCAGTATTTT
CASSLQGASTDTQYF
>-|TRBV30|-|TRBJ1-3
TGTGCCTGGAGTGTTGGGGGGTCTGGAAACACCATATATTTT
CAWSVGGSGNTIYF
>-|TRBV7-3|-|TRBJ2-7
TGTGCCAGCAGCCCCACGGCCGGACCCTACGAGCAGTACTTC
CASSPTAGPYEQYF
>-|TRBV10-3|-|TRBJ1-3
TGTGCCATCAACGGGGGCCCTGGAAACACCATATATTTT
CAINGGPGNTIYF
>-|TRBV7-9|-|TRBJ1-6
TGTGCGGGGGGCAGGGACAATTCACCCCTCCACTTT
CAGGRDNSPLHF
>-|TRBV19|TRBD1|TRBJ2-2
TGTGCCAGTTCAAACAGGGGGAGCACCGGGGAGCTGTTTTTT
CASSNRGSTGELFF
>-|TRBV4-2|-|TRBJ2-2
TGTGCCAGCAGCCAAGAGCAGGGGCTAAGGGGGGGCGGGGAGCTGTTTTTT
CASSQEQGLRGGGELFF
>-|TRBV4-3|-|TRBJ2-3
TGCGCCAGCAGCCAAACTAGCTGGAGGGCCTCGGGAACGCAGTATTTT
CASSQTSWRASGTQYF
>-|TRBV5-1|-|TRBJ1-3
TGCGCCAGCAGCCTTGACTACTCTGGAAACACCATATATTTT
CASSLDYSGNTIYF
>-|TRBV11-2|TRBD1|TRBJ1-2
TGTGCCAGCAGCTTAGACTCCGGGACAGGGATCTATGGCTACACCTTC
CASSLDSGTGIYGYTF
>-|TRBV5-4|TRBD1|TRBJ2-1
TGTGCCAGCAGCATGGACAGGGTGAATGAGCAGTTCTTC
CASSMDRVNEQFF
>-|TRBV10-3|-|TRBJ1-1
TGTGCCATCAGTGAGTCGAGTGAGGCCCAGGCTTTCTTT
CAISESSEAQAFF
>few|TRBV6-5|TRBD2|TRBJ2-1
TGTGCCAGCCGAAGGTATCTAGCGGAGATAAATGAGCAGTTCTTC
CASRRYLAEINEQFF
>-|TRBV19|TRBD2|TRBJ2-5
TGTGCCAGTAGTATCCGGACTAGCGGGGGCCAAGAGACCCAGTACTTC
CASSIRTSGGQETQYF
>-|TRBV7-8|-|TRBJ1-6
TGTGCCAGCAGCTTACAGGGTAGGGGTTCACCCCTCCACTTT
CASSLQGRGSPLHF
>-|TRBV19|-|TRBJ1-1
TGTGCCAGTGGAATCAAGAACACTGAAGCTTTCTTT
CASGIKNTEAFF
>once|TRBV19|-|TRBJ2-3
TGTGCCAGTGGGCGGGTGGAGAGAGATACGCAGTATTTT
CASGRVERDTQYF
>-|TRBV18|TRBD2|TRBJ2-1
TGTGCCAGCTCACCACCGGGACTAGCGGGGGTGAATTACAATGAGCAGTTCTTC
CASSPPGLAGVNYNEQFF
>many|TRBV7-9|-|TRBJ2-1
TGTGCCAGCAGCTTACAGTTAAGGACAGTTTCCTACAATGAGCAGTTCTTC
CASSLQLRTVSYNEQFF
>few|TRBV7-9|-|TRBJ1-1
TGTGCCAGCAGCTCGGGAAGTGGACAGATGAACACTGAAGCTTTCTTT
CASSSGSGQMNTEAFF
>few|TRBV2|-|TRBJ2-2
TGTGCCAGCAGTGGACTACCCGGGGAGCTGTTTTTT
CASSGLPGELFF
>once|TRBV5-4|-|TRBJ2-1
TGTGCCAGCAGCTTGGAGACTTCAAGTAGCCATGAGCAGTTCTTC
CASSLETSSSHEQFF
>once|TRBV18|TRBD2|TRBJ2-7
TGTGCCAGCTCATCGGGACTAGCGGGGGTGGCCTACGAGCAGTACTTC
CASSSGLAGVAYEQYF
>-|TRBV7-9|TRBD1|TRBJ2-3
TGTGCCACCGGACAGGGGCCAGATACGCAGTATTTT
CATGQGPDTQYF
>-|TRBV20-1|TRBD2|TRBJ2-7
TGCAGTGCTAGTAGCTCCGGGAGGGCCGCCGAGCAGTACTTC
CSASSSGRAAEQYF
>-|TRBV15|TRBD1|TRBJ1-2
TGTGCCACCAGCGTACAGGGGAACTATGGCTACACCTTC
CATSVQGNYGYTF
>few|TRBV4-1|-|TRBJ1-4
TGCGCCAGCAGCCAAGATTCGGGAAGAGAAAAACTGTTTTTT
CASSQDSGREKLFF
>-|TRBV9|TRBD2|TRBJ2-7
TGTGCCAGCAGCGTAACTAGCGTAAACTACGAGCAGTACTTC
CASSVTSVNYEQYF
>-|TRBV29-1|-|TRBJ1-1
TGCAGCGCCCTTCAAAACAGGGCGAACACTGAAGCTTTCTTT
CSALQNRANTEAFF
>-|TRBV9|-|TRBJ2-2
TGTGCCAGCAGCGTAGGTCTCACCGGGGAGCTGTTTTTT
CASSVGLTGELFF
>-|TRBV4-3|-|TRBJ1-1
TGCGCCAGCAGCCAAGACAGGGTGGACACTGAAGCTTTCTTT
CASSQDRVDTEAFF
>-|TRBV9|TRBD2|TRBJ2-3
TGTGCCAGCAGCGAACTGGGCCTAGCGGGGGTAGGGCAGTATTTT
CASSELGLAGVGQYF
>-|TRBV6-5|-|TRBJ1-1
TGTGCCAGCAGTTACAGGGCCATGAACACTGAAGCTTTCTTT
CASSYRAMNTEAFF
>few|TRBV2|-|TRBJ1-5
TGTGCCAGCAGTGAATACCAGAGCAATCAGCCCCAGCATTTT
CASSEYQSNQPQHF
>-|TRBV5-1|-|TRBJ1-2
TGCGCCAGCAGCTTTTTCGAGTGGAGGTATGGCTACACCTTC
CASSFFEWRYGYTF
>-|TRBV27|-|TRBJ1-6
TGTGCCAGCGGGGGCAGGAGCTCCTATAATTCACCCCTCCACTTT
CASGGRSSYNSPLHF
>few|TRBV4-1|-|TRBJ2-2
TGCGCCAGCAGCCAAGTCCTCCAGAACACCGGGGAGCTGTTTTTT
CASSQVLQNTGELFF
>once|TRBV1|-|TRBJ2-3
TGCACCAGCAGCCAAGTTAGCGGGGGGGCGTATAGCACAGATACGCAGTATTTT
CTSSQVSGGAYSTDTQYF
>-|TRBV5-4|-|TRBJ2-5
TGTGCCAGCAGCTTGGTGACGCCGGGACTCCAAGAGACCCAGTACTTC
CASSLVTPGLQETQYF
>few|TRBV2|-|TRBJ1-6
TGTGCCAGCAGCGTGGGGGTGGATTCACCCCTCCACTTT
CASSVGVDSPLHF
>-|TRBV15|-|TRBJ2-7
TGTGCCACCAGCAGAGGGGCCCTCTCCTACGAGCAGTACTTC
CATSRGALSYEQYF
>-|TRBV5-1|TRBD2|TRBJ2-1
TGCGCCAGCACGGGAGCTAGCGGGGGGGGAAACAATGAGCAGTTCTTC
CASTGASGGGNNEQFF
>once|TRBV3-1/TRBV3-2|-|TRBJ2-2
TGTGCCAGCAGCCAAGAGGGGGGTACGAACACCGGGGAGCTGTTTTTT
CASSQEGGTNTGELFF